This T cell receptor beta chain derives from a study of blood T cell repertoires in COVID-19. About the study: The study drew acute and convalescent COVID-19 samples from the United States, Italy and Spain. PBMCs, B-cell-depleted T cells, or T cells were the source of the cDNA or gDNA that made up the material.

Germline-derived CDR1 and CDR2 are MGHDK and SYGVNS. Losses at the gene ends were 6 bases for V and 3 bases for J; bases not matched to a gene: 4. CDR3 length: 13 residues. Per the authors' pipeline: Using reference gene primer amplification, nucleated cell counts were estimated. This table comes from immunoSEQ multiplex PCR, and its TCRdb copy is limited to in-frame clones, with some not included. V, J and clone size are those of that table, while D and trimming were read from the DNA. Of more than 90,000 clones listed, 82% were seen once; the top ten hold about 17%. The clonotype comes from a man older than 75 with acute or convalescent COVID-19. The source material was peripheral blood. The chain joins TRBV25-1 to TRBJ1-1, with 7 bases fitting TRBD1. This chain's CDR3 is CASRPQGYTEAFF. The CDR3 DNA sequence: TGTGCCAGCAGGCCACAGGGGTACACTGAAGCTTTCTTT. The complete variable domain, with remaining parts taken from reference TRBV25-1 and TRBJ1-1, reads EADIYQTPRYLVIGTGKKITLECSQTMGHDKMYWYQQDPGMELHLIHYSYGVNSTEKGDLSSESTVSRIRTEHFPLTLESARPSHTSQYLCASRPQGYTEAFFGQGTRLTVV.